This T cell receptor (beta chain) was sequenced in a study of beta chain features in type 1 diabetes. The study's findings and limits: In these data, an HLA type influence on TCRB rearrangement remained unresolved.

In the case of this clone: Its antigen is not known.

One heparinised blood draw averaging roughly 120 mL was given by each donor. Markers CD45RO/CCR7/CD25/CD127/CD95/CD27 served to sort CD4+ naive, central memory, regulatory and stem cell-like memory cells. Post-sort purity exceeded 95% for all sorted populations. As every portion of the isolated RNA was reverse transcribed, the sequencing read expressed TCRB transcripts. Generated by immunoSEQ multiplex PCR, the TCRdb table keeps only in-frame clones and is missing some. In the table there are hundreds of thousands of clones, roughly a sixth of which are singletons. The sample comprised naive CD4+ T cells from blood. This TCR was sampled from a young man in good health.

The CDR3 loop is CASSFSGTPSSGNTIYF. DNA for the CDR3: TGTGCCAGCAGCTTTTCAGGGACCCCGAGCTCTGGAAACACCATATATTTT. This chain uses TRBV7-2 with TRBJ1-3; possibly TRBD1 for D (5 bases). Trimming left V 3 bases short and J 0 bases short, with 15 bases between. This CDR3 has 17 amino acids. In germline, CDR1 is SGHTA, CDR2 FQGNSA.